These 28 T cell receptor beta chains originate from one sample sequenced in a study of T cells after yellow fever vaccination. TCRdb analysed the 5' RACE reads with MiXCR anew, one entry per CDR3 protein. The sample has 300,000 or so distinct CDR3 sequences, 7.5% to 9.5% seen once; the top ten hold approximately 3.5%. The sequencing used CD4+ T cells sorted from PBMCs, collected 5 days after the yellow fever booster vaccination. Receptors originate from a man younger than 35 who received the YFV17D yellow fever vaccine.

The chain links TRBV6-5 to TRBJ2-2, with a weak D call TRBD2 (6 bases). V dropped 0 bases and J dropped 6 bases, with 14 bases sitting between them. The CDR3 has 16 amino acids. Per germline, CDR1 MNHEY and CDR2 SVGAGI. CDR3 nucleotide sequence: TGTGCCAGCAGTTACTCCGGGACTGGGGATTCCGGGGAGCTGTTTTTT. This gives the protein CASSYSGTGDSGELFF.

The chain uses TRBV5-7 and TRBJ2-7; D is undetermined. Being an ORF, TRBV5-7 has a function that is uncertain. With 1 base removed from V and 6 bases from J, the gap between germline ends came to 11 bases. The CDR3 sequence is 13 residues long. The CDR3 region is CASSLCAGSEQYV. The CDR3 DNA reads as TGTGCCAGCAGCTTGTGTGCAGGATCCGAGCAGTACGTC.

Concerning this clonotype: This may be a read error: a much more frequent sequence differs by one nucleotide. The V gene is TRBV4-1, the J gene TRBJ1-5; D call uncertain. This CDR3 region has 14 residues. Trimming left V 10 bases short and J 1 base short, with 14 bases between. From germline, CDR1 is MGHRA and CDR2 YSYEKL. CDR3 in amino acids: CAIGWEVSNQPQHF. The DNA for the CDR3 is TGCGCCATCGGGTGGGAGGTCAGCAATCAGCCCCAGCATTTT.

The sample holds a few counts of this clonotype. The rearrangement links TRBV5-5 to TRBJ2-1; D unresolved. The V and J ends lost 0 bases and 7 bases respectively, with 11 bases between them. Germline V gene lookup returns CDR1 SGHKS and CDR2 YYEKEE (reference sequence). The CDR3 covers 14 residues. CDR3 protein: CASSLEPIGNEQFF. In DNA, the CDR3 is TGTGCCAGCAGCTTGGAACCAATCGGAAATGAGCAGTTCTTC.

This clonotype was counted a few times. V is TRBV23-1 and J is TRBJ2-3; D unresolved. TRBV23-1 is filed as an ORF, its function uncertain. V lost 7 bases, J lost 2 bases, and 13 bases lay in between. The length of the CDR3 is 14 residues. The CDR3 here is CASIIKLLTDTQYF. In DNA form, the CDR3 reads TGCGCCAGCATAATCAAGCTACTCACAGATACGCAGTATTTT.

In this sample, this clonotype turned up a few times. The rearrangement joins TRBV20-1 to TRBJ1-4, with TRBD1 identical over 7 bases. The V and J ends lost 3 bases and 6 bases, in that order; junction bases with no gene match: 4. This CDR3 has 13 amino acids. CDR1 DFQATT and CDR2 SNEGSKA come from the germline V gene (reference sequence). The CDR3 is CSASRDRYEKLFF. The CDR3 DNA is TGCAGTGCTAGCCGGGACAGATATGAAAAACTGTTTTTT.

The chain links TRBV6-1 to TRBJ2-7; 9 bases agree with TRBD1. There are 14 residues in the CDR3. The germline V gene encodes CDR1 MNHNS and CDR2 SASEGT. The V gene end was trimmed by 6 bases and the J gene end by 2 bases; junction bases not matched to a gene: 5. CDR3 DNA sequence: TGTGCCAGCAGAGGGGACAGGGCGACCTACGAGCAGTACTTC. This gives the protein CASRGDRATYEQYF.

This clonotype has only a few counts. This chain connects TRBV7-8 to TRBJ1-4; D not resolved. The CDR3 extends over 13 amino acids. Germline V gene sequence: CDR1 SGHVS, CDR2 FQNEAQ. Trimming cost V 2 bases and J 8 bases, with 9 bases left between them. The CDR3 nucleotides are TGTGCCAGCAGCTTAAGTAAAGGGGAAAAACTGTTTTTT. Translated, it gives CASSLSKGEKLFF.

The chain links TRBV7-2 to TRBJ2-7; 14 nucleotides agree with TRBD2. This CDR3 contains 16 residues. Germline-derived CDR1 and CDR2 are SGHTA and FQGNSA. The V segment lost 5 bases and the J segment 3 bases; nucleotides outside the gene matches: 6. The DNA for the CDR3 is TGTGCCAGCAGCCCGGGACTAGCGGGGGCCCTCTACGAGCAGTACTTC. It is translated as CASSPGLAGALYEQYF.

This clonotype was seen a few times. The genes are TRBV3-1 and TRBJ2-3; D gene ambiguous. The V gene's germline CDR1 is LGHDT and CDR2 YNNKEL (reference sequence). Trimming removed 1 base at V and 7 bases at J, with 9 bases between. The CDR3 is made up of 13 amino acids. CDR3: CASSQATLNTQYF. CDR3 sequence (DNA): TGTGCCAGCAGCCAAGCAACGTTGAATACGCAGTATTTT.

This clonotype was found a few times. The chain employs TRBV29-1 and TRBJ2-7; possible D gene TRBD1, 5 bases. V was cut by 5 bases and J by 4 bases, with 9 bases left in between. The CDR3 runs 11 residues. CDR1 SQVTM and CDR2 ANQGSEA come from the germline V gene. Here the CDR3 reads CSVIQGYEQYV. In DNA, the CDR3 is TGCAGCGTTATCCAGGGTTACGAGCAGTACGTC.

The sample holds a few counts of this clonotype. The V call is TRBV6-2 or TRBV6-3, the J call TRBJ2-5, with 7 bases identical to TRBD1. The CDR3 runs 13 residues. Germline loops: CDR1 MNHEY, CDR2 SVGEGT. V trimming: 7 bases; J trimming: 10 bases; junction bases outside the gene matches: 12. The CDR3 DNA follows: TGTGCCAGCAAGGACAGGCGGCCCGGGGACCAGTACTTC. It codes for CASKDRRPGDQYF.

This sequence joins TRBV20-1 and TRBJ2-1; maybe TRBD2 (6 bases). The CDR3 is 16 residues long. The germline V gene encodes CDR1 DFQATT and CDR2 SNEGSKA (reference sequence). Trimming left V 0 bases short and J 9 bases short, with 21 bases between. CDR3 nucleotide sequence: TGCAGTGCTAGAGATCCGAGGGCTAGCGTGGTGGGTGAGCAGTTCTTC. Amino acid sequence: CSARDPRASVVGEQFF.

This clonotype was recorded a few times. The chain links TRBV6-6 to TRBJ1-1; D gene uncertain. Germline CDR1 reads MNHNY; CDR2 reads SVGAGI (reference sequence). The CDR3 is 16 residues long. The germline V and J ends were trimmed by 4 bases and 0 bases, with 15 bases remaining between them. The CDR3 sequence is CASSFTQVVLNTEAFF. The CDR3 nucleotides read TGTGCCAGCAGTTTCACGCAGGTTGTCTTGAACACTGAAGCTTTCTTT.

The V call is TRBV10-3, the J call TRBJ2-3; tentative D call: TRBD1 (6 bases). Germline values: CDR1 ENHRY, CDR2 SYGVKD. This CDR3 has 12 residues. Trimming took 10 bases from V and 2 from J, leaving 10 bases between them. DNA of the CDR3: TGTGCCAGTGGACAGACCACAGATACGCAGTATTTT. It specifies CASGQTTDTQYF.

The gene calls are TRBV6-2 or TRBV6-3 and TRBJ1-2; 9 nucleotides align to TRBD1. Germline CDR1 is MNHEY and CDR2 is SVGEGT. The J segment lost 4 bases and the V segment lost 5 bases, leaving 8 bases of the junction unmatched. The CDR3 contains 15 residues. The DNA of the CDR3 is TGTGCCAGCAGTCAACAGGGGGCCGGTATCTATGGCTACACCTTC. Translating gives CASSQQGAGIYGYTF.

As for this clonotype: One junction end does not reproduce the germline sequence, and a read error may be involved. The chain uses TRBV12-3 or TRBV12-4 and TRBJ1-4, with a possible D match to TRBD1 (6 bases). This CDR3 spans 14 amino acids. Here the CDR3 DNA reads TGTGCCAGCAGCTTAGGACAGTCGCGTGAAAAACTGTTTTTT. Its protein product is CASSLGQSREKLFF.

J is TRBJ2-1 and V is TRBV4-3; no clear D. The CDR3 consists of 13 residues. Trimming shortened V by 0 bases and J by 7 bases, and 7 bases separated the two germline ends. Germline-derived CDR1 and CDR2 are LGHNA and YSLEER. CDR3 region: CASSQDYRNEQFF. The CDR3 nucleotides are TGCGCCAGCAGCCAAGATTACCGAAATGAGCAGTTCTTC.

Ten or more counts support this clonotype. This chain uses TRBV20-1 with TRBJ2-5; 9 nucleotides line up with TRBD2. Trimming cost V 3 bases and J 4 bases; bases outside gene matches: 6. The CDR3 totals 14 residues. Germline assignment: CDR1 DFQATT and CDR2 SNEGSKA (reference sequence). The CDR3 loop reads CSARRGGAPETQYF. CDR3 bases: TGCAGTGCTAGGCGCGGGGGGGCCCCAGAGACCCAGTACTTC.

This clonotype has only a few counts. This chain connects TRBV7-9 to TRBJ2-6, with 8 bases matching TRBD1. V lost 5 bases and J lost 3; bases outside the gene matches: 6. The germline gives CDR1 SEHNR, CDR2 FQNEAQ (reference sequence). The CDR3 has 16 amino acids. The CDR3 DNA sequence: TGTGCCAGCAGCACAGGACAGGGAGATGGGGCCAACGTCCTGACTTTC. It encodes CASSTGQGDGANVLTF.

This clonotype has ten or more counts. V usage is TRBV20-1 and J usage is TRBJ2-7; no reliable D call. The V gene lost 0 bases and the J gene lost 1 base, with 13 bases spanning the gap. The V gene's germline CDR1 is DFQATT and CDR2 SNEGSKA (reference sequence). This CDR3 is built from 15 residues. CDR3 amino acids: CSARDPKVGSYEQYV. The CDR3 DNA reads as TGCAGTGCTAGAGATCCTAAGGTAGGGTCCTACGAGCAGTACGTC.

This clonotype was observed at least ten times. J is TRBJ1-1 and V is TRBV7-9, with D unresolved. The V end was cut by 1 base, the J end by 7 bases, with 10 bases between. This CDR3 region has 13 residues. CDR1 is SEHNR and CDR2 is FQNEAQ in the germline V gene (reference sequence). The CDR3 loop reads CASSLEGDVEAFF. The CDR3 DNA is TGTGCCAGCAGCTTAGAGGGTGATGTTGAAGCTTTCTTT. The full variable domain, with the rest looked up from reference TRBV7-9 and TRBJ1-1, is DTGVSQNPRHKITKRGQNVTFRCDPISEHNRLYWYRQTLGQGPEFLTYFQNEAQLEKSRLLSDRFSAERPKGSFSTLEIQRTEQGDSAMYLCASSLEGDVEAFFGQGTRLTVV.

This chain connects TRBV5-1 to TRBJ2-1; D not certain. The germline V gene has CDR1 SGHRS and CDR2 YFSETQ. The ends were cut back, 1 base at V and 8 bases at J, with 13 bases in the middle. CDR3 length equals 14 residues. In DNA form, the CDR3 reads TGCGCCAGCAGCTTGAACCTAGAGCTCCATGAGCAGTTCTTC. Translating gives CASSLNLELHEQFF.

This clonotype was seen ten or more times. The rearrangement links TRBV7-9 to TRBJ2-1, with 8 bases aligning to TRBD1. The germline V gene has CDR1 SEHNR and CDR2 FQNEAQ (reference sequence). CDR3 size: 15 residues. The V and J ends lost 6 bases and 9 bases, in that order; junction bases with no gene match: 13. This CDR3 reads CASSSDRERVGEQFF. The DNA for the CDR3 is TGTGCCAGCAGTTCGGACAGGGAACGAGTCGGTGAGCAGTTCTTC.

This chain uses TRBV5-1 with TRBJ2-3; TRBD2 agrees at 9 bases. CDR1 and CDR2 (germline): SGHRS, YFSETQ. Trimming took 4 bases from V and 7 from J; bases not matched to a gene: 13. The CDR3 runs 16 residues. This CDR3 is CASSHPIAGDGYTQYF. As DNA, the CDR3 is TGCGCCAGCAGCCATCCCATAGCGGGGGACGGATATACGCAGTATTTT.

This clonotype has only a few counts. This chain connects TRBV7-9 to TRBJ1-3; 9 nucleotides align to TRBD1. V lost 5 bases, J lost 4 bases, and 9 bases stayed unmatched. This CDR3 is built from 16 residues. Germline CDR1 SEHNR, CDR2 FQNEAQ (reference sequence). The CDR3 reads CASSGTGNDQGNTIYF. In nucleotides, the CDR3 is TGTGCCAGCAGCGGGACAGGGAACGATCAAGGAAACACCATATATTTT.

The chain has TRBV5-8 and TRBJ1-2; D is unresolved. Germline V lookup: CDR1 SGHTS, CDR2 YDEGEE. The CDR3 length is 14 residues. Trimming took 1 base from V and 2 from J, leaving 9 bases between them. The CDR3: CASSLKGENYGYTF. The DNA of the CDR3 is TGTGCCAGCAGCTTGAAAGGAGAGAACTATGGCTACACCTTC.

The V and J genes are TRBV29-1 and TRBJ2-3; no firm D call. This CDR3 comprises 13 residues. V was pared by 4 bases and J by 6 bases, with 14 bases between. The germline V gene encodes CDR1 SQVTM and CDR2 ANQGSEA. CDR3 nucleotide sequence: TGCAGCGTTGGACCACTCGGTTCGGATACGCAGTATTTT. This codes for CSVGPLGSDTQYF.